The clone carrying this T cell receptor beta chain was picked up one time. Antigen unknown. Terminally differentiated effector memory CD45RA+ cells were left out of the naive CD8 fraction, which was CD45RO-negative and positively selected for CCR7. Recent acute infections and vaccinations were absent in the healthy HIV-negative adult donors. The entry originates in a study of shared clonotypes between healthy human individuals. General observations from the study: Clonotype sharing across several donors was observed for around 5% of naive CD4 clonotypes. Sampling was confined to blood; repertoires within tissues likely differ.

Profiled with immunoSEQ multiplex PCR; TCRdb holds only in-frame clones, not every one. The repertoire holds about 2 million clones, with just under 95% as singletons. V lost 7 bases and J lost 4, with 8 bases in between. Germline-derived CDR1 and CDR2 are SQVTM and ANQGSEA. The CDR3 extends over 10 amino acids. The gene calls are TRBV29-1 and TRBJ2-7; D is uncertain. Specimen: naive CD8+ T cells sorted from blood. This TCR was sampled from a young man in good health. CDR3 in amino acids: CSAVVYEQYF. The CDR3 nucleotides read TGCAGCGCGGTAGTATACGAGCAGTACTTC.